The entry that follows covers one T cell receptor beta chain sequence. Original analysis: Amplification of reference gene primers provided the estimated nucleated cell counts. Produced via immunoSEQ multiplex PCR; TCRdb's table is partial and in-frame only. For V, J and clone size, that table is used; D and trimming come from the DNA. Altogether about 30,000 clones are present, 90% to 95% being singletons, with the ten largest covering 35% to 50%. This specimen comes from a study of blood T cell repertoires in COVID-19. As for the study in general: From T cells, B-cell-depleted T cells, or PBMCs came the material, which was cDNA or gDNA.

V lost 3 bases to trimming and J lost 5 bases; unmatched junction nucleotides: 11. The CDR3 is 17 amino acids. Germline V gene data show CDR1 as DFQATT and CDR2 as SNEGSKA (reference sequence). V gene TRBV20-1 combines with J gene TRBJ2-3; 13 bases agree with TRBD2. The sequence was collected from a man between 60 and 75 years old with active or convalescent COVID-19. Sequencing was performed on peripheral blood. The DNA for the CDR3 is TGCAGTGCTAGTGGGTATAAACTAGCGGGAGGGCGAGATACGCAGTATTTT. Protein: CSASGYKLAGGRDTQYF.